Listed here are 15 T cell receptor beta chains from one sample, sequenced in a study of blood T cell repertoires in COVID-19. Sequenced by immunoSEQ multiplex PCR; TCRdb stores in-frame clones only, minus some. The table has roughly 260,000 clones, about 85% seen once; the top ten hold about 4.1%. Sequencing was done on a sample of peripheral blood. The receptors were gathered from a man aged 55 to 70 who had recovered from COVID-19.

CDR3 DNA: TGTGCCAGCAGTGAGCGGGGGGGCACCGGGGAGCTGTTTTTT. It codes for CASSERGGTGELFF. V is TRBV2 and J is TRBJ2-2, with 9 bases fitting TRBD2. This CDR3 has 14 residues. V was pared by 3 bases and J by 4 bases, with 0 bases of the junction left unmatched. Looked up from germline, CDR1 is SNHLY and CDR2 is FYNNEI.

The rearrangement links TRBV19 to TRBJ1-2; 7 bases align to TRBD1. The CDR3 extends over 15 amino acids. V was clipped by 5 bases and J by 8 bases; unmatched bases: 14. CDR1 is LNHDA, CDR2 SQIVND, per germline (reference sequence). CDR3 residues: CASSPNRGKNGGYTF. CDR3 sequence (DNA): TGTGCCAGTAGTCCTAACAGGGGCAAGAATGGGGGCTACACCTTC.

The chain recombines TRBV7-9 with TRBJ2-1; perhaps TRBD1 as D (5 bases). Looked up from germline, CDR1 is SEHNR and CDR2 is FQNEAQ (reference sequence). V shed 5 bases and J shed 9 bases, with 14 bases lying between them. The CDR3 extends over 13 amino acids. The CDR3 loop reads CASSRPGLGEQFF. The CDR3 DNA is TGTGCCAGCAGCCGACCAGGGTTAGGTGAGCAGTTCTTC.

CDR3 protein: CASSLGRTGPNTEAFF. For the CDR3, the DNA is TGCGCCAGCAGCCTGGGAAGGACAGGGCCGAACACTGAAGCTTTCTTT. The genes are TRBV5-1 and TRBJ1-1; 8 bases match TRBD1. The CDR3 is 16 residues long. Per germline, CDR1 SGHRS and CDR2 YFSETQ. Trimming cost V 4 bases and J 1 base; bases outside gene matches: 9.

The chain has TRBV3-1 (or the pseudogene TRBV3-2) and TRBJ1-5, with D uncertain. This CDR3 is 13 amino acids long. Trimming took off 0 bases at V and 5 bases at J, with 5 bases between the two ends. Germline loops: CDR1 LGHDT, CDR2 YNNKEL (reference sequence). The CDR3 loop reads CASSQDIHQPQHF. The CDR3 coding sequence is TGTGCCAGCAGCCAAGACATCCATCAGCCCCAGCATTTT.

This clone has just a few counts. V usage is TRBV4-2 and J usage is TRBJ2-7; D perhaps matches TRBD2 (5 bases). Trimming pared 4 bases from V and 5 bases from J, leaving 18 bases between. The germline V gene encodes CDR1 LGHNA and CDR2 YNFKEQ. The CDR3 loop spans 15 amino acids. CDR3 loop: CASSLKYGEVNEQYF. In nucleotides, the CDR3 is TGTGCCAGCAGCCTCAAGTACGGGGAAGTGAACGAGCAGTACTTC.

The chain combines TRBV6-1 with TRBJ2-5; D unclear. V was trimmed by 1 base and J by 7 bases, leaving 7 bases between them. Germline CDR1 is MNHNS and CDR2 is SASEGT. This CDR3 has 12 amino acids. The CDR3: CASSEVVATQYF. In DNA, the CDR3 is TGTGCCAGCAGTGAAGTAGTAGCGACCCAGTACTTC.

This clone was counted only a few times. This sequence joins TRBV6-2 or TRBV6-3 and TRBJ1-6; 7 nucleotides line up with TRBD1. The CDR3 is made up of 16 amino acids. Germline V gene data show CDR1 as MNHEY and CDR2 as SVGEGT. Germline trimming cut 4 bases from V and 5 bases from J; bases unmatched to any gene: 8. The CDR3 DNA sequence: TGTGCCAGCAGTTCGGGACAGATAACTAATAATTCACCCCTCCACTTT. Its protein product is CASSSGQITNNSPLHF.

This rearrangement joins TRBV6-2 or TRBV6-3 to TRBJ2-3; 7 bases are a match to TRBD2. Germline loops: CDR1 MNHEY, CDR2 SVGEGT. The CDR3 is 14 amino acids. V lost 2 bases to trimming and J lost 8 bases; unmatched junction nucleotides: 7. CDR3 loop: CASSYLAGGGTQYF. DNA of the CDR3: TGTGCCAGCAGTTACCTGGCCGGCGGGGGTACGCAGTATTTT.

This clone was counted once. This chain's CDR3 is CATSRAPADTQYF. DNA for the CDR3: TGTGCCACCAGCAGAGCCCCGGCAGATACGCAGTATTTT. This sequence joins TRBV15 and TRBJ2-3; D gene ambiguous. Germline-derived CDR1 and CDR2 are LNHNV and YYDKDF (reference sequence). The CDR3 runs to 13 residues. V lost 1 base and J lost 4, with 6 bases in between.

The chain recombines TRBV20-1 with TRBJ2-7; a possible D gene is TRBD2 (6 bases). Germline CDR1 reads DFQATT; CDR2 reads SNEGSKA (reference sequence). The CDR3 length is 13 residues. V shed 3 bases and J shed 3 bases, with 12 bases lying between them. As DNA, the CDR3 is TGCAGTGCTAGTTTCCGGGGACTCTACGAGCAGTACTTC. Amino acid sequence: CSASFRGLYEQYF.

V and J are TRBV19 and TRBJ1-5, with 9 bases lining up with TRBD1. The CDR3 is 14 amino acids. Germline V gene data show CDR1 as LNHDA and CDR2 as SQIVND (reference sequence). The V and J ends lost 3 bases and 5 bases, in that order; junction bases with no gene match: 2. The chain's CDR3 is CASSMGQGYQPQHF. Here the CDR3 DNA reads TGTGCCAGTAGTATGGGACAGGGCTATCAGCCCCAGCATTTT.

The rearrangement links TRBV30 to TRBJ2-7, with 7 bases fitting TRBD1. CDR1 GTSNPN and CDR2 SVGIG come from the germline V gene (reference sequence). Trimming took 4 bases from V and 2 from J; bases not matched to a gene: 2. The CDR3 length is 12 residues. CDR3: CAWKTGPYEQYF. In DNA form, the CDR3 reads TGTGCCTGGAAGACAGGGCCCTACGAGCAGTACTTC.

The V call is TRBV19, the J call TRBJ1-2; 7 bases agree with TRBD1. The V gene end was trimmed by 3 bases and the J gene end by 5 bases; junction bases not matched to a gene: 9. CDR1 is LNHDA and CDR2 is SQIVND in the germline V gene (reference sequence). The CDR3 is 15 amino acids. The CDR3 nucleotides are TGTGCCAGTAGTATTTCTGGACAGGTTCATTATGGCTACACCTTC. Amino acid sequence: CASSISGQVHYGYTF.

The chain links TRBV2 to TRBJ2-5, with a weak D call TRBD1 (6 bases). Deletions cut 5 bases from V and 1 base from J, with 11 bases between. The germline CDR1 and CDR2 sequences are SNHLY and FYNNEI. This CDR3 spans 14 amino acids. The DNA of the CDR3 is TGTGCCAGCAGTATTCAACAGGGCCAAGAGACCCAGTACTTC. It codes for CASSIQQGQETQYF.